The 7 T cell receptor beta chains reported below all come from one sample, sequenced in a study of cytomegalovirus exposure and HLA in healthy donors. The PCR used 60 Vbeta and 13 Jbeta primers. Repertoires were generated with immunoSEQ multiplex PCR, while TCRdb's copy carries only in-frame clones and drops some. The sample contains around 190,000 clones, nearly 80% of which appear only once. Sequenced: PBMCs. The source is a female donor in good health and CMV-seronegative.

This clone was observed a few times. V usage is TRBV19 and J usage is TRBJ1-2, with D hard to call. Germline V gives CDR1 LNHDA, CDR2 SQIVND (reference sequence). With 3 bases removed from V and 5 bases from J, the gap between germline ends came to 16 bases. The CDR3 is 15 amino acids. The CDR3 loop reads CASSITGPIRYGYTF. In DNA, the CDR3 is TGTGCCAGTAGTATCACTGGGCCAATACGATATGGCTACACCTTC.

V usage is TRBV2 and J usage is TRBJ1-2; TRBD1 aligns across 10 bases. This CDR3 region has 13 residues. Trimming took 7 bases from V and 4 from J; bases not matched to a gene: 3. The V gene's germline CDR1 is SNHLY and CDR2 FYNNEI. The CDR3 region has the DNA TGTGCCAGCATTAGGACAGGGGGCTATGGCTACACCTTC. Translated, it gives CASIRTGGYGYTF. Together with reference TRBV2 and TRBJ1-2, the CDR3 gives the full variable domain: EPEVTQTPSHQVTQMGQEVILRCVPISNHLYFYWYRQILGQKVEFLVSFYNNEISEKSEIFDDQFSVERPDGSNFTLKIRSTKLEDSAMYFCASIRTGGYGYTFGSGTRLTVV.

J is TRBJ1-2 and V is TRBV18; TRBD1 matches 11 bases. V dropped 5 bases and J dropped 4; count of bases not matched to a gene: 0. The CDR3 length is 13 residues. Germline V lookup: CDR1 KGHSH, CDR2 LQKENI. CDR3 sequence reads: CASSGQGAYGYTF. CDR3 sequence (DNA): TGTGCCAGCTCAGGACAGGGGGCCTATGGCTACACCTTC.

This clone was counted between two and nine times. The chain links TRBV19 to TRBJ1-5; D is unresolved. V lost 3 bases and J 3 bases, leaving 6 bases between the germline ends. CDR3 length: 13 residues. Germline loops: CDR1 LNHDA, CDR2 SQIVND (reference sequence). CDR3 bases: TGTGCCAGTAGTATTACCTACAATCAGCCCCAGCATTTT. This sequence encodes CASSITYNQPQHF. The full variable domain, rest sourced from reference TRBV19 and TRBJ1-5, is DGGITQSPKYLFRKEGQNVTLSCEQNLNHDAMYWYRQDPGQGLRLIYYSQIVNDFQKGDIAEGYSVSREKKESFPLTVTSAQKNPTAFYLCASSITYNQPQHFGDGTRLSIL.

V and J are TRBV18 and TRBJ1-2; the D gene is possibly TRBD1 (5 bases). Trimming took off 3 bases at V and 8 bases at J, with 13 bases between the two ends. The CDR3 is 13 residues long. From germline, CDR1 is KGHSH and CDR2 LQKENI. The CDR3, as DNA: TGTGCCAGCTCACCGACAGAGAGAGAAGGCTACACCTTC. The encoded protein is CASSPTEREGYTF.

This clone has more than one count but fewer than ten. This chain joins TRBV12-5 and TRBJ1-6; unclear D gene. Germline CDR1 LGHNT, CDR2 FRNRAP. This CDR3 spans 15 amino acids. Trimming left V 6 bases short and J 6 bases short, with 15 bases between. CDR3 sequence (DNA): TGTGCTAGTGGGAGAGGCAGAGGATTTAATTCACCCCTCCACTTT. Its translation: CASGRGRGFNSPLHF.

The rearrangement links TRBV7-2 to TRBJ2-3; 8 bases line up with TRBD2. CDR1 and CDR2 from the germline V gene are SGHTA and FQGNSA. The CDR3 extends over 15 amino acids. V dropped 2 bases and J dropped 5; count of bases not matched to a gene: 6. The CDR3 sequence is CASSLSGSAGDTQYF. Written as DNA, the CDR3 is TGTGCCAGCAGCTTAAGCGGGAGTGCTGGAGATACGCAGTATTTT.